These T cell receptor beta chains were read from a single sample in a study of cytomegalovirus exposure and HLA in healthy donors. Libraries were prepared by immunoSEQ multiplex PCR; TCRdb keeps only in-frame clonotypes and omits some of them. The sample holds about 190,000 clones, less than 90% seen once. Specimen: PBMCs. The receptors were sampled from a woman aged 30 to 39 in good health and CMV-seronegative. The CDR3 runs from the conserved cysteine through the conserved F or W. The D gene is left open where the match is weak. Some rows mark clone size as missing; the rest say once, few, many or name a class of expanded clone.

j_call clone_size v_call d_call cdr3_aa cdr3_nt
TRBJ2-1 . TRBV7-2 . CASSLRRGSSYNEQFF TGTGCCAGCAGCTTAAGACGGGGTAGCTCCTACAATGAGCAGTTCTTC
TRBJ2-1 . TRBV29-1 . CSVVWGEQFF TGCAGCGTTGTCTGGGGCGAGCAGTTCTTC
TRBJ2-1 . TRBV7-2 . CASSLSSSYNEQFF TGTGCCAGCAGCTTATCGAGCTCCTACAATGAGCAGTTCTTC
TRBJ2-1 . TRBV6-1 TRBD1 CASSVIGGSGGSSEQFF TGTGCCAGCAGTGTGATCGGTGGGTCAGGGGGATCTAGTGAGCAGTTCTTC
TRBJ2-2 . TRBV6-4 TRBD1 CASSQTGGNTGELFF TGTGCCAGCAGTCAGACAGGGGGGAACACCGGGGAGCTGTTTTTT
TRBJ1-2 . TRBV19 TRBD1 CASGDRDYGYTF TGTGCCAGCGGGGACAGGGACTATGGCTACACCTTC
TRBJ2-7 once TRBV19 TRBD1 CASSISGTGGLKEQYF TGTGCCAGTAGTATAAGTGGAACAGGGGGCCTAAAGGAGCAGTACTTC
TRBJ2-5 . TRBV2 . CASRTDQETQYF TGTGCCAGCCGGACTGATCAAGAGACCCAGTACTTC
TRBJ1-1 . TRBV15 . CATSRDPGGRAFF TGTGCCACCAGCAGAGATCCGGGGGGGAGGGCTTTCTTT
TRBJ1-3 . TRBV7-2 . CASSLDRGYGNTIYF TGTGCCAGCAGCTTAGATAGGGGCTACGGAAACACCATATATTTT
TRBJ2-3 . TRBV4-2 . CASSQDLRTDTQYF TGTGCCAGCAGCCAAGATCTACGCACAGATACGCAGTATTTT
TRBJ2-7 . TRBV6-5 . CASSYSGEYPYEQYF TGTGCCAGCAGTTACTCGGGCGAGTACCCCTACGAGCAGTACTTC
TRBJ2-3 . TRBV28 TRBD2 CASSPSLAGVDTQYF TGTGCCAGCAGTCCCTCACTAGCGGGAGTCGATACGCAGTATTTT
TRBJ2-1 once TRBV4-1 . CASSQFQGSYNEQFF TGCGCCAGCAGCCAGTTTCAGGGGTCCTACAATGAGCAGTTCTTC
TRBJ2-1 . TRBV2 TRBD2 CASSQLAGDNNEQFF TGTGCCAGCAGCCAACTAGCGGGAGATAACAATGAGCAGTTCTTC
TRBJ2-7 . TRBV28 TRBD2 CASSLLTLAEPLYF TGTGCCAGCAGTCTCCTCACACTAGCGGAGCCCCTGTACTTC
TRBJ1-2 . TRBV4-1 . CASSQDGRAGYTF TGCGCCAGCAGCCAAGATGGGAGAGCTGGCTACACCTTC
TRBJ2-7 . TRBV13 TRBD2 CASSLGTSGIGQYF TGTGCCAGCAGCCTGGGGACTAGCGGGATCGGGCAGTACTTC
TRBJ2-7 . TRBV6-6 . CASSYFFGSVNYEQYF TGTGCCAGCAGTTACTTTTTTGGCAGCGTAAACTACGAGCAGTACTTC
TRBJ2-1 . TRBV27 . CASSFRGSSYNEQFF TGTGCCAGCAGTTTTCGCGGCAGCTCCTACAATGAGCAGTTCTTC
TRBJ1-3 . TRBV28 . CASSSVLSGNTIYF TGTGCCAGCAGTTCAGTTCTCTCTGGAAACACCATATATTTT
TRBJ2-6 . TRBV2 . CARGRGGGAKVLTF TGTGCCAGAGGAAGGGGTGGTGGGGCCAAAGTCCTGACTTTC
TRBJ2-5 . TRBV11-2 . CASSLVLQETQYF TGTGCCAGCAGCTTAGTACTGCAAGAGACCCAGTACTTC
TRBJ2-7 . TRBV28 TRBD1 CASTFSGQGRYEQYF TGTGCCAGCACATTCTCTGGACAGGGGAGGTACGAGCAGTACTTC
TRBJ2-5 . TRBV11-2 . CASSFDRETQYF TGTGCCAGCAGCTTTGACAGGGAGACCCAGTACTTC
TRBJ1-5 . TRBV6-1 . CASSNTGRQPQHF TGTGCCAGCAGTAACACAGGGCGGCAGCCCCAGCATTTT
TRBJ2-1 few TRBV11-2 . CASTFGARGNEQFF TGTGCCAGCACCTTCGGGGCCCGGGGGAATGAGCAGTTCTTC
TRBJ2-1 . TRBV7-8 TRBD1 CASSSRTGTYNEQFF TGTGCCAGCAGCTCGAGGACAGGAACCTACAATGAGCAGTTCTTC
TRBJ1-2 . TRBV28 . CASTPLEDAGESYTF TGTGCCAGCACTCCCCTTGAGGATGCGGGGGAAAGCTACACCTTC
TRBJ1-5 . TRBV19 . CASSMGSRGVNQPQHF TGTGCCAGTAGTATGGGCTCGCGGGGAGTCAATCAGCCCCAGCATTTT
TRBJ2-6 . TRBV11-3 . CASSPSGANVLTF TGTGCCAGCAGCCCTTCTGGGGCCAACGTCCTGACTTTC
TRBJ2-2 . TRBV18 TRBD1 CASSTQGAENTGELFF TGTGCCAGCTCAACACAGGGGGCTGAGAACACCGGGGAGCTGTTTTTT
TRBJ2-7 . TRBV4-1 TRBD2 CASSPQTSGRGEQYF TGCGCCAGCAGCCCACAGACTAGCGGGAGAGGCGAGCAGTACTTC
TRBJ2-3 . TRBV14 . CASSQADTQYF TGTGCCAGCAGCCAAGCTGATACGCAGTATTTT
TRBJ2-7 . TRBV2 TRBD2 CATTGTRANEQYF TGTGCCACCACCGGGACTAGGGCGAACGAGCAGTACTTC
TRBJ2-7 . TRBV25-1 . CASSDSSRVGSWEQYF TGTGCCAGCAGTGACAGCTCCAGGGTAGGGTCTTGGGAGCAGTACTTC
TRBJ1-1 few TRBV29-1 . CSVSDSRGMTEAFF TGCAGCGTGAGTGACAGTCGCGGTATGACTGAAGCTTTCTTT
TRBJ2-7 . TRBV6-6 . CASSYWTDYEQYF TGTGCCAGCAGTTACTGGACAGACTACGAGCAGTACTTC
TRBJ2-1 . TRBV15 TRBD2 CATSRDLSGGLNEQFF TGTGCCACCAGCAGAGATCTGTCGGGGGGGCTGAATGAGCAGTTCTTC
TRBJ2-5 once TRBV9 . CASSVAAGILPQETQYF TGTGCCAGCAGCGTAGCGGCGGGAATCCTCCCCCAAGAGACCCAGTACTTC
TRBJ2-1 . TRBV29-1 TRBD2 CSASLTSGGLSEQFF TGCAGCGCTAGCCTGACTAGCGGGGGGCTCAGTGAGCAGTTCTTC
TRBJ2-7 . TRBV10-2 . CASSESRVSYEQYF TGCGCCAGCAGTGAGTCGCGGGTCTCCTACGAGCAGTACTTC
TRBJ2-7 . TRBV30 . CAWSPGFTGEQYF TGTGCCTGGAGCCCAGGGTTTACCGGCGAGCAGTACTTC
TRBJ2-5 . TRBV7-2 TRBD2 CASSPGLAGVETQYF TGTGCCAGCAGTCCCGGACTAGCGGGAGTAGAGACCCAGTACTTC
TRBJ2-1 once TRBV11-3 TRBD1 CASSQRLGTVNEQFF TGTGCCAGCAGCCAGAGGCTCGGGACAGTCAATGAGCAGTTCTTC
TRBJ1-1 . TRBV6-5 . CASSPREGGNTEAFF TGTGCCAGCAGTCCCCGGGAGGGGGGAAATACTGAAGCTTTCTTT
TRBJ2-1 . TRBV30 . CAWSVSGQPHDEQFF TGTGCCTGGAGTGTCTCTGGACAACCACACGATGAGCAGTTCTTC
TRBJ2-7 once TRBV6-5 . CASRTTGASYEQYF TGTGCCAGCAGGACGACGGGTGCGTCCTACGAGCAGTACTTC
TRBJ1-1 . TRBV27 TRBD1 CASSFALDRDTEAFF TGTGCCAGCAGTTTTGCATTGGACAGGGACACTGAAGCTTTCTTT
TRBJ2-3 . TRBV11-2 . CASSLVINADTQYF TGTGCCAGCAGCTTAGTAATTAATGCAGATACGCAGTATTTT